One TCR beta chain is described in this entry. Its specificity is unknown. This entry belongs to a study of Ad26.COV2.S vaccination and SARS-CoV-2 variants. Study overall: Ad26.COV2.S given intramuscularly, once or twice 56 days apart. The study's findings and limits: While placebo recipients had lower spike-specific TCR breadth, vaccine recipients had more. The TCR breadth and depth analyses may have produced an underestimate of total T cell responses.

Noted treatment: about 20 received Ad26.COV2.S at low or high dose, single or two shots; 5 received placebo; per-sample allocation not given. Following the first vaccine or placebo injection, samples were taken on day 63. This vaccine is an Ad26 vector that expresses the Wuhan-strain SARS-CoV-2 spike. The assay was immunoSEQ multiplex PCR, and TCRdb's table has in-frame clones only and misses some. The table lists 300,000 to 400,000 clones, around 87% of them singletons. CDR1 is LNHDA, CDR2 SQIVND, per germline (reference sequence). The V segment lost 3 bases and the J segment 2 bases; nucleotides outside the gene matches: 4. This CDR3 contains 16 residues.

Sample: peripheral blood, taken in a trial of Ad26.COV2.S vaccine versus placebo. V gene TRBV19 combines with J gene TRBJ2-2; TRBD1 matches at 9 bases. This TCR was recovered from a person aged 18 to 65 who received the Ad26.COV2.S COVID-19 vaccine or a placebo. In DNA, the CDR3 is TGTGCCAGTAGTATGCGGGGACAGGGCAACACCGGGGAGCTGTTTTTT. Encoded protein: CASSMRGQGNTGELFF.